This T cell receptor (beta chain) stems from a study of T cells in Graves' hyperthyroidism and ophthalmopathy. A few counts support this clonotype. RNA transcripts were the template for amplifying TCR beta CDR3 regions. RT-PCR in the first round (using the HTBI primer set) targeted the TCR CDR3. TCRdb analysed the multiplex PCR reads with MiXCR anew, one entry per CDR3 protein. The repertoire includes around 620,000 distinct CDR3 sequences, roughly 15% of them detected once, and 3.8% sits in the top ten. Graves' hyperthyroidism qualified as stable when ophthalmopathy did not progress within 18 months. Recently diagnosed hyperthyroidism of less than 2 months' duration affected patients aged 18 to 65. Any patient presenting with uncontrolled infection, other autoimmune disease, pregnancy or lactation was left out. The sequenced material came from blood. This clonotype originated in a woman between 25 and 40 years old with Graves' hyperthyroidism.

CDR3 sequence: CASRGQGATGELFF. The CDR3 DNA is TGTGCCAGCAGAGGACAGGGCGCCACCGGGGAGCTGTTTTTT. This chain connects TRBV12-3 or TRBV12-4 to TRBJ2-2, with TRBD1 matching 8 bases. The ends lost 6 bases at V and 4 bases at J; junction bases unmatched: 4. CDR3 length equals 14 residues.